This TCR beta chain appears in the sequencing data of a study of blood T cell repertoires in COVID-19 (dated by TCRdb to 2018 to 2021). In terms of the full investigation: The collaborator samples originated in the United States, Italy and Spain and spanned the acute and convalescent phases of COVID-19. The material from the prospective study consisted of cDNA or gDNA derived from T cells, B-cell-depleted T cells, or PBMCs. Subjects who had been exposed to COVID-19, were actively infected with it, or had recovered from it provided the deeply sampled blood TCRbeta repertoires that made up the dataset. HLA class I and class II types, where available, came from metadata supplied by the sample provider rather than from assay-based typing. A freely available public database, intended as a resource for researchers studying the immune response to SARS-CoV-2, is where the repertoires were released. Sample metadata almost always included a de-identified subject ID, COVID-19 status, age in years and sex. The samples were drawn from the first 160 participants of the ongoing ImmuneRACE study and from about 1,200 subjects provided by 6 global collaborators. Overall study results and their limits: The amount of clinical and demographic metadata varied by source and participant and was provided uncurated.

Participants in the prospective study were enrolled through a virtual design, were aged 18 to 89 years, and lived in fewer than 30 United States geographic areas. In the prospective study, cohorts were assigned on the basis of participant-reported clinical history obtained from a screening survey and a study questionnaire. Mobile phlebotomists in the prospective study collected whole blood, serum and a nasopharyngeal or oropharyngeal swab from every participant. Prospective study participants could optionally give additional blood draws and questionnaires over a roughly two-month period. Before DNA extraction, prospective study blood samples were shipped either frozen or at room temperature. In regard to this clone: Its cognate antigen has yet to be identified. Per-nucleotide qualities are absent, and no much larger clonotype sits a single base away.

Inclusive of the bounding cysteine and phenylalanine, the CDR3 is 14 residues long. Kept here is only the CDR3 DNA, which spans 42 bases and is read in frame from base 1. TCRbeta CDR3 regions were amplified from genomic DNA by means of the immunoSEQ Assay, a bias-controlled multiplex PCR. The authors' pipeline ran thus. Within the assay, amplification of reference gene primers was used to estimate how many nucleated cells each sample contained. To quantify the absolute abundance of each unique TCRbeta CDR3 rearrangement, sequence reads were collapsed and filtered. For each sample, productive Simpson clonality was calculated as the square root of Simpson's diversity index across productive rearrangements. Here the immuneACCESS table is served through TCRdb, limited to in-frame sequences with V and J called. Missing clones are a known gap in these copies; in checked studies unresolved V genes cover under half, and the rest lacks a known reason. For V, J and clone size, that table is used; D and trimming come from the DNA. This sample gives 300,000 to 500,000 clones in total; 70% to 90% of them show up just once. Of the sample, roughly 0.97% is held by the ten largest clones.

This sequence was found in a woman in her twenties or thirties with acute COVID-19. Sequenced: PBMCs or T cells enriched from blood (not recorded which). This receptor chain uses TRBV21-1 and TRBJ1-2; TRBD1, as called in the table, went unchecked against the DNA. TRBV21-1 is a pseudogene locus. The nucleotide sequence reads as follows: TGTGCCAGCAGCAGAGGACAGCTAAACTATGGCTACACCTTC. The resulting protein is CASSRGQLNYGYTF.